This T cell receptor (beta chain) was sequenced during a study of shared clonotypes between healthy human individuals. Sequencing was performed with immunoSEQ multiplex PCR; in TCRdb, only in-frame clones are kept and a portion is missing. The data show some 1,400,000 clones, with 96% seen just once and more than 0.9% held by the top ten. V lost 3 bases to trimming and J lost 4 bases; unmatched junction nucleotides: 2. The CDR3 is 14 residues long. Germline-derived CDR1 and CDR2 are SEHNR and FQNEAQ (reference sequence). The material sequenced was naive CD4+ T cells sorted from blood. Subset indicated: CD45RA+ positively selected. The clonotype was recovered from a man aged 25 to 40 in good health. The rearrangement links TRBV7-9 to TRBJ2-5, with TRBD2 matching over 10 bases. This CDR3 reads CASSFLAGVETQYF. CDR3 coding DNA: TGTGCCAGCAGCTTTCTAGCGGGAGTAGAGACCCAGTACTTC.